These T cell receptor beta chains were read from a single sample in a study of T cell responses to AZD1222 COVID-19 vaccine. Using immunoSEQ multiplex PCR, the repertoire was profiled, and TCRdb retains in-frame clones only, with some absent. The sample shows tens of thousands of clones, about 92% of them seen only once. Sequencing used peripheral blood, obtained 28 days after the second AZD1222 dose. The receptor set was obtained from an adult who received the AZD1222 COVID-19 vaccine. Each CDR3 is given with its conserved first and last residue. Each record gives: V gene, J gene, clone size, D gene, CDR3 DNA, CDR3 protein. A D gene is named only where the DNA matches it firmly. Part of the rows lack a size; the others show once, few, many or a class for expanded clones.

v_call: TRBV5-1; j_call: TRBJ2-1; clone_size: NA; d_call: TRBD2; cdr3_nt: TGCGCCAGCAGCGACCTTAGCGGGGGGGTTGAGCAGTTCTTC; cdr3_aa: CASSDLSGGVEQFF
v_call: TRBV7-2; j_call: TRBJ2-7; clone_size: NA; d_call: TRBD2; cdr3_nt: TGTGCCAGCAGTCTAGCGGGGGGGATTTCTGACGAGCAGTACTTC; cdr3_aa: CASSLAGGISDEQYF
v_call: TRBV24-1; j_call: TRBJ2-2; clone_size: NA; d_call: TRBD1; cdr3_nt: TGTGCCACCAGTGATAGGACAGGGGATACTATTTCCGGGGAGCTGTTTTTT; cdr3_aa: CATSDRTGDTISGELFF
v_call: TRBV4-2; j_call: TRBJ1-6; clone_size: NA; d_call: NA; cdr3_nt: TGTGCCAGCAGCCAAGAAACTGCAGCATATAATTCACCCCTCCACTTT; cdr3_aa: CASSQETAAYNSPLHF
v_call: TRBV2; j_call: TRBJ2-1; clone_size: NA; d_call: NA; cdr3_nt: TGTGCCAGCACCGGCGGGGGGACAGGTGAGCAGTTCTTC; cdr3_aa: CASTGGGTGEQFF
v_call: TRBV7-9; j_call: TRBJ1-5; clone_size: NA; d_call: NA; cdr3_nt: TGTGCCAGCAGCTTAGGGGGGGTTCAGCCCCAGCATTTT; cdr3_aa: CASSLGGVQPQHF
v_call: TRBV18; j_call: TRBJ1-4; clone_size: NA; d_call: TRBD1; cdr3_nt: TGTGCCAGCTCACCACGACAGGGGTTAAATGAAAAACTGTTTTTT; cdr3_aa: CASSPRQGLNEKLFF
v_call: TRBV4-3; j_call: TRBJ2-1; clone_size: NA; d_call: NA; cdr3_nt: TGCGCCAGCAGCCAAGTTTACGGGGCGCCATACAATGAGCAGTTCTTC; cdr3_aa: CASSQVYGAPYNEQFF
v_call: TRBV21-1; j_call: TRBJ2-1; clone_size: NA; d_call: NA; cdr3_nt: TGTGCCAGCAGCAAAGCGCTGAATGAGCAGTTCTTC; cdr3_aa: CASSKALNEQFF
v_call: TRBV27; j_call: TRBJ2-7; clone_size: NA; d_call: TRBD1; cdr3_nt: TGTGCCAGCAGTTTATCGGGACAGGGGGCGACTCCCTACGAGCAGTACTTC; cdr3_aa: CASSLSGQGATPYEQYF
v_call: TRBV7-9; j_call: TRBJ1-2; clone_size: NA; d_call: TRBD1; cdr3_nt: TGTGCCAGCAGCGGTCGGGACAGGTCTGGCTACACCTTC; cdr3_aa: CASSGRDRSGYTF
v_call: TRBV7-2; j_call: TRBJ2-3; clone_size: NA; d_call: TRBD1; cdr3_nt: TGTGCCAGCAGCTTTATCAGGGGGAAAACAGATACGCAGTATTTT; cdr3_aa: CASSFIRGKTDTQYF
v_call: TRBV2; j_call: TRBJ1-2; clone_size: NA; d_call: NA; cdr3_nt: TGTGCCAGCAGTGAAGCGCTTTTTGGCTACACCTTC; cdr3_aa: CASSEALFGYTF
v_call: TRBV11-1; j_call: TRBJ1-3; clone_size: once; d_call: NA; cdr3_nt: TGTGCCAGCAGCTTATTAACAGGGCGATCTGGAAACACCATATATTTT; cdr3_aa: CASSLLTGRSGNTIYF
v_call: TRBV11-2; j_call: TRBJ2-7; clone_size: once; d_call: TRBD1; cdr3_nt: TGTGCCAGCAGCTTGGGGACAGGGTACTACGAGCAGTACTTC; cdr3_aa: CASSLGTGYYEQYF
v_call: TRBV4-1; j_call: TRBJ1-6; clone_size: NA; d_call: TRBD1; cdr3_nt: TGCGCCAGCAGCCAAGGGTGGCAGGGGGCCGATAATTCACCCCTCCACTTT; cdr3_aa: CASSQGWQGADNSPLHF
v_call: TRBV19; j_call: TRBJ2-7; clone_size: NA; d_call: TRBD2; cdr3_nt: TGTGCCAGTAGCAAGCGGCGGGGGGGCGTCCACGAGCAGTACTTC; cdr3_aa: CASSKRRGGVHEQYF
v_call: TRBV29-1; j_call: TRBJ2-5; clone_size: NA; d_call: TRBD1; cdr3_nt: TGCAGCGTTGCCGGGACAGGCGGGGAGACCCAGTACTTC; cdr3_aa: CSVAGTGGETQYF
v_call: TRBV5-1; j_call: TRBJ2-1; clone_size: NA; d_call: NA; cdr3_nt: TGCGCCAGCAGCTTGGTAGCTAGGGGCGCAGGGAATGAGCAGTTCTTC; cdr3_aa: CASSLVARGAGNEQFF
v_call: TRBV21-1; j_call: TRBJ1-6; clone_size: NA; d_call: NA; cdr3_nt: TGTGCCAGCAGCAGACCGAACTACTTACACAGGGAGGATTCCTATAATTCACCCCTCCACTTT; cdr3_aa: CASSRPNYLHREDSYNSPLHF
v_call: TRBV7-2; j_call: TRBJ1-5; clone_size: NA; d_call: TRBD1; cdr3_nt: TGTGCCAGCAGCGCCGGGACAGCCTATAGCAATCAGCCCCAGCATTTT; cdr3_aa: CASSAGTAYSNQPQHF
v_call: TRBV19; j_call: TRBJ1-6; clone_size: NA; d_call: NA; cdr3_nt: TGTGCCAGTAGTCTCCTAGGGACCTATAATTCACCCCTCCACTTT; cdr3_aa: CASSLLGTYNSPLHF
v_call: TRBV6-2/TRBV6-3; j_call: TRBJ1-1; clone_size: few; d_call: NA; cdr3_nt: TGTGCCAGCAGTTACGGGACCGCGAACACTGAAGCTTTCTTT; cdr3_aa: CASSYGTANTEAFF
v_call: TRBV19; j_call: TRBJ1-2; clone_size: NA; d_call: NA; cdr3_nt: TGTGCCAGTAGTATAGATCTTGGTGTCGCCTACACCTTC; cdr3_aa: CASSIDLGVAYTF
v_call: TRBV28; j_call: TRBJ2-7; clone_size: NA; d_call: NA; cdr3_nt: TGTGCCAGCAGTAAAAGCGGGCTTTTCGAGCAGTACTTC; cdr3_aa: CASSKSGLFEQYF
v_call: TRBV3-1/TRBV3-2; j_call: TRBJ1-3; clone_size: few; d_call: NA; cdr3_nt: TGTGCCAGCAGCCAAGAAGCACAGGGTCGGGGAAACACCATATATTTT; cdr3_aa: CASSQEAQGRGNTIYF
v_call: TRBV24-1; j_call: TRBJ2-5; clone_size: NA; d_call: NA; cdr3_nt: TGTGCCACCAGTGACCCGGGACGAGAGGAGACCCAGTACTTC; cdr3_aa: CATSDPGREETQYF
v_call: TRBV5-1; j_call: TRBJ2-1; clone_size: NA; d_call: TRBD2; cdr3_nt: TGCGCCAGCAGCTGGGGGAACGGCGGGGGCTCCTACAATGAGCAGTTCTTC; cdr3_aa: CASSWGNGGGSYNEQFF
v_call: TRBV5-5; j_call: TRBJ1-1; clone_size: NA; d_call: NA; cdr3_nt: TGTGCCAGCGGATGGGTGGGCACTGAAGCTTTCTTT; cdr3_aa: CASGWVGTEAFF
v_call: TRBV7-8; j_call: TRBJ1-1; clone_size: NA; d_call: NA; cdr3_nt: TGTGCCAGCAGCGTGAGACAGAGTAACAATGAAGCTTTCTTT; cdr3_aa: CASSVRQSNNEAFF
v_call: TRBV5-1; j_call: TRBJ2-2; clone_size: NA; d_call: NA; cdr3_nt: TGCGCCAGCAGCTTGATTATTGAAACCGGGGAGCTGTTTTTT; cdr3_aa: CASSLIIETGELFF
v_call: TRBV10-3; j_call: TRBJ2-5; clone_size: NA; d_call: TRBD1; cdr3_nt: TGTGCCATCAGTGAAGGCCGACAGGGCGACCGAGAGACCCAGTACTTC; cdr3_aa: CAISEGRQGDRETQYF
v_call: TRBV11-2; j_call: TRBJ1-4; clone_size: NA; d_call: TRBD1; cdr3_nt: TGTGCCAGCAGCGCCTGGCGGGACAGGGCGGGCGAAAAACTGTTTTTT; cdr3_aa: CASSAWRDRAGEKLFF
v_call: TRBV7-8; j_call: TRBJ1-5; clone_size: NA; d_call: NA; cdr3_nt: TGTGCCAGCAGCACTGGGACTGGCAATCAGCCCCAGCATTTT; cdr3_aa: CASSTGTGNQPQHF
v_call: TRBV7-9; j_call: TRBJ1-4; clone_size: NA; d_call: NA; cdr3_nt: TGTGCCAGCAGCACTTCACAGGAACTGTTTTTT; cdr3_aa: CASSTSQELFF
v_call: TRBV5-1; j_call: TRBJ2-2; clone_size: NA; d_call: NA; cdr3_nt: TGCGCCAGCAGCTTTACGACGGACTTTCGGACCGGGGAGCTGTTTTTT; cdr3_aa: CASSFTTDFRTGELFF
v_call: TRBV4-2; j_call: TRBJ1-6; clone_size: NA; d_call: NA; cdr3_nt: TGTGCCAGCAGCCAAGGAGGGGACTCCTATAATTCACCCCTCCACTTT; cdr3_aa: CASSQGGDSYNSPLHF
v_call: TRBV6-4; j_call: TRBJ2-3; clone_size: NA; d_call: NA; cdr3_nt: TGTGCCAGCAGTGCTTCGCGGCGGTCAGATACGCAGTATTTT; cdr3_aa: CASSASRRSDTQYF
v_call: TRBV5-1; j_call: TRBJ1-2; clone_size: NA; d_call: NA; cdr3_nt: TGCGCCAGCAGCTTGGACAGCTCCCGTATTGGCTACACCTTC; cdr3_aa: CASSLDSSRIGYTF
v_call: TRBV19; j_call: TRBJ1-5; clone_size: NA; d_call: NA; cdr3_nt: TGTGCCAGTAGTAGCCGGGATAGCAATCAGCCCCAGCATTTT; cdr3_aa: CASSSRDSNQPQHF
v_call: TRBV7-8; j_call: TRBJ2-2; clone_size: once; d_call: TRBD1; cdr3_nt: TGTGCCAGCAGCCGAGACAGGGTCACCGGGGAGCTGTTTTTT; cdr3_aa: CASSRDRVTGELFF